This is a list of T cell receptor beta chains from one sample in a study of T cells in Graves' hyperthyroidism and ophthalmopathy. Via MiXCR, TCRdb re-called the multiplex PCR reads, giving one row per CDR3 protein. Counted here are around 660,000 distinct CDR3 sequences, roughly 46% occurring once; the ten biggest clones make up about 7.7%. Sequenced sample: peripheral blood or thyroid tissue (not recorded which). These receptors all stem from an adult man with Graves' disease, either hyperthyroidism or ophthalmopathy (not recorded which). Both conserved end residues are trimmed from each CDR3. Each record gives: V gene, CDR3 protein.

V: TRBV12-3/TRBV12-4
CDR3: ASRYAGSETQY

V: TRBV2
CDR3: ASSEALGQGPQH

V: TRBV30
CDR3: AWSRDRNNSPLH

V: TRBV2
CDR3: ASSTSQGAGYT

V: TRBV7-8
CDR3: ASSPAGVNTEAF

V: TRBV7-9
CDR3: ASSQQGNSYEQY

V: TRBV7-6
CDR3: ASSFRASNTEAF

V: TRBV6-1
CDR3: ASKEVSTEAF

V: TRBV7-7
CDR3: ASSLGGFGNTIY

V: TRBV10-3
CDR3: ASSGTGAANQPRH

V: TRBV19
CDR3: ASDSGTGGHEQY

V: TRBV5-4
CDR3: ASSRQPAVAENSPLH

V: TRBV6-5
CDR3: ASSPVGQGGPYEQY

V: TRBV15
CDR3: ATSRGTGESQPQH

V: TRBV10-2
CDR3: ASSDVTNTEAF

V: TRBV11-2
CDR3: ASSKDRDYGYT

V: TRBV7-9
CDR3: ASSLDSNSGNT

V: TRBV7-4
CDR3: ASSTHSGIKGPTQY

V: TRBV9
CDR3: ASSRRTNPNEKLF

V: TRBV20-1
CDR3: SARLNDLNTEAF

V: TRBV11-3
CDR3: ASSFYRGQGGDTEAF

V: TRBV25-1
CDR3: ASSEAGTDSNQPQH

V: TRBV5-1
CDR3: ASSLTGGWTGELF

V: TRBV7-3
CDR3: ASSFGTGVSEQY

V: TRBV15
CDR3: ATSRQGPNTEAF

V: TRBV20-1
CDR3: SARPLGAYEQY

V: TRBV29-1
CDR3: SAYRGEAF

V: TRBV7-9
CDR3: ASSLSGANQPQH